This T cell receptor (beta chain) was recovered during a study of spatial heterogeneity in lung cancer. Study overall: Beta-chain sequences were consistently detected more often than alpha-chain sequences.

TCRdb re-called the 5' RACE reads through MiXCR, storing one row per CDR3 protein. The sample records tens of thousands of distinct CDR3 sequences, approximately 7.2% being singletons. Documented time point: sample taken at primary tumor resection. Unsorted whole RNA of tumor, nontumor lung or frozen PBMC was sequenced. The approximately 67 donors had untreated early-stage non-small cell lung cancer. Germline-derived CDR1 and CDR2 are MDHEN and SYDVKM. The CDR3 contains 15 residues. Trimming at V came to 9 bases and at J to 4 bases, leaving 9 bases not matched to a gene. The specimen was PBMCs, collected at surgery. This chain uses TRBV28 with TRBJ1-1, with 12 bases lining up with TRBD1. The clonotype comes from a male donor with early-stage non-small cell lung cancer. CDR3 DNA sequence: TGTGCCAGTCCGGGACAGGGGGCTTTGGGCACTGAAGCTTTCTTT. Its translation is CASPGQGALGTEAFF. The full variable domain, rest sourced from reference TRBV28 and TRBJ1-1, is DVKVTQSSRYLVKRTGEKVFLECVQDMDHENMFWYRQDPGLGLRLIYFSYDVKMKEKGDIPEGYSVSREKKERFSLILESASTNQTSMYLCASPGQGALGTEAFFGQGTRLTVV.